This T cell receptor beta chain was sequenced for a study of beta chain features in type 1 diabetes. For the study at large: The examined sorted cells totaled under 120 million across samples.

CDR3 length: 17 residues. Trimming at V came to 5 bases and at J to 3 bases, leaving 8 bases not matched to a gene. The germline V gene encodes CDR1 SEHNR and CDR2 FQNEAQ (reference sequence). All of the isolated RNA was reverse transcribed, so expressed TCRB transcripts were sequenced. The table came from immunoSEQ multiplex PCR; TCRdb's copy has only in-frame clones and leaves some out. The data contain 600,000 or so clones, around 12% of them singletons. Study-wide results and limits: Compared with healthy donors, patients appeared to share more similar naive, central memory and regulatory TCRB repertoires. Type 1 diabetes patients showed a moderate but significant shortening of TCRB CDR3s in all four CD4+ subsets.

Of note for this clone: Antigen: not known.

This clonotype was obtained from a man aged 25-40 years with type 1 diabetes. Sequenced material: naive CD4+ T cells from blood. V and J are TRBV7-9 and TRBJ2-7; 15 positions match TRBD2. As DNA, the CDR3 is TGTGCCAGCAGCCCCGGGACTAGCGGGGGGTCGGGCTACGAGCAGTACTTC. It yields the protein CASSPGTSGGSGYEQYF.